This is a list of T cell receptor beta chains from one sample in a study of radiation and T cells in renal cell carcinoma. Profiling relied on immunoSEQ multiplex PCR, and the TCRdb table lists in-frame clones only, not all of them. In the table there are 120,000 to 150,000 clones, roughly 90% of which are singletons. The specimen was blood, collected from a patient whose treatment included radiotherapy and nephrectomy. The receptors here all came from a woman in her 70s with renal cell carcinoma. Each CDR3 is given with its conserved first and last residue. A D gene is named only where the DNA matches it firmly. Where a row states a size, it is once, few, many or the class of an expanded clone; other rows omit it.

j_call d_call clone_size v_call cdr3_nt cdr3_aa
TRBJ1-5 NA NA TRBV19 TGTGCCAGTACCCTATCCAGGACAACTATCAATCAGCCCCAGCATTTT CASTLSRTTINQPQHF
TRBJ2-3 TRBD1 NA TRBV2 TGTGCCAGCAAAGGACAGGGAGTAACAGATACGCAGTATTTT CASKGQGVTDTQYF
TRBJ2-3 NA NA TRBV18 TGTGCCAGCTCAGGGCTTGAGGCAGATACGCAGTATTTT CASSGLEADTQYF
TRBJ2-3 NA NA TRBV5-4 TGTGCCAGCAGCTTTGTCTCGCGGGCTAGCACAGATACGCAGTATTTT CASSFVSRASTDTQYF
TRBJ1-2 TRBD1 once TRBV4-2 TGTGCCAGCACCATGGACAGGGCTAACTATGGCTACACCTTC CASTMDRANYGYTF
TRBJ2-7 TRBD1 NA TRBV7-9 TGTGCCAGCAGCCGCGACAGGGCTCGGGAGCAGTACTTC CASSRDRAREQYF
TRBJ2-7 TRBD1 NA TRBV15 TGTGCCACCAGCAGCGACAGGGGCCTTTACGAGCAGTACTTC CATSSDRGLYEQYF
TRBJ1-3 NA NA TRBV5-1 TGCGCCAGCAGCCCGGATAGGGGTGCAGGAAACACCATATATTTT CASSPDRGAGNTIYF
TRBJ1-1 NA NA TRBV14 TGTGCCAGCAGCCAAAGAAACGCTGAAGCTTTCTTT CASSQRNAEAFF
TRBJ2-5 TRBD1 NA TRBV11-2 TGTGCCAGCAGCCGCGGGACAGGGGGTATCCAAGAGACCCAGTACTTC CASSRGTGGIQETQYF
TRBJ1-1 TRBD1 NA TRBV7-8 TGTGCCAGCAGCCTACGGACAGGGGGCCCTCCAAACACTGAAGCTTTCTTT CASSLRTGGPPNTEAFF
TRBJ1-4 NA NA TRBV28 TGTGCCATCGGGGGCCCTAATGAAAAACTGTTTTTT CAIGGPNEKLFF
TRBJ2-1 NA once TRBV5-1 TGCGCCAGCAGCTTGGCGAGGAATGAGCAGTTCTTC CASSLARNEQFF
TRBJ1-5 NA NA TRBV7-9 TGTGCCAGCAGCTTAAACGGATTCGAGCAGCCCCAGCATTTT CASSLNGFEQPQHF
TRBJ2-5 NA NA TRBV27 TGTGCCAGCAGTTTGGGCAGGGGTCGGCAAGAGACCCAGTACTTC CASSLGRGRQETQYF
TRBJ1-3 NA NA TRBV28 TGTGCCAGCAGTTTACAGGGCTACACCATATATTTT CASSLQGYTIYF
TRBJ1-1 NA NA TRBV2 TGTGCCAGCAGTGAGCATTCCAAGGGGTCCTTATCTTTCTTT CASSEHSKGSLSFF
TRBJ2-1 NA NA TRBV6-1 TGTGCCAGCAGTGAGCCCAATGAGCAGTTCTTC CASSEPNEQFF